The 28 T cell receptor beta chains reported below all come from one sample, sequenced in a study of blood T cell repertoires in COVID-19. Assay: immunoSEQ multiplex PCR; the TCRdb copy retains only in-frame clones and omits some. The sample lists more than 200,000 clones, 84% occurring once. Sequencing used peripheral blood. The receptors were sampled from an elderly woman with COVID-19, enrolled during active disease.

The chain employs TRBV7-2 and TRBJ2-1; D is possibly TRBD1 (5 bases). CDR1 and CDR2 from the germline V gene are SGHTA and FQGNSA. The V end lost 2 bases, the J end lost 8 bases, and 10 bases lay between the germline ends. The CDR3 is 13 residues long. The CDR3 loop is CASSLQGMDEQFF. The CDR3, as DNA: TGTGCCAGCAGCTTACAGGGTATGGATGAGCAGTTCTTC.

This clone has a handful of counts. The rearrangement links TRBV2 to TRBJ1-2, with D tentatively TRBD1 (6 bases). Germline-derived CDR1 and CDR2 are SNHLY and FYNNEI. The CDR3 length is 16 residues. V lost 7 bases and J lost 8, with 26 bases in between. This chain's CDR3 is CASTKTGASPGGGYTF. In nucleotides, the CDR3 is TGTGCCAGCACAAAGACAGGTGCCAGTCCCGGGGGGGGCTACACCTTC.

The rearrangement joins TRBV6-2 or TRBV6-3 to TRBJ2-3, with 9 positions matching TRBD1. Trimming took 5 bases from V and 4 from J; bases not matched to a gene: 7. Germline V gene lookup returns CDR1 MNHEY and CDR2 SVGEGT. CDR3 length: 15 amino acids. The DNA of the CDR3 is TGTGCCAGCAGTCCCGGGACAGGGATCGCAGATACGCAGTATTTT. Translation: CASSPGTGIADTQYF.

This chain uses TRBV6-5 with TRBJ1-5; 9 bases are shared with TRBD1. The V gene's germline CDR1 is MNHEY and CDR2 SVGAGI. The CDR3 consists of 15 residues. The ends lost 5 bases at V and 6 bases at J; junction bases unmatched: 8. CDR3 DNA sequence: TGTGCCAGCAGTCCTTCGGGACAGGGTATTCAGCCCCAGCATTTT. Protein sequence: CASSPSGQGIQPQHF.

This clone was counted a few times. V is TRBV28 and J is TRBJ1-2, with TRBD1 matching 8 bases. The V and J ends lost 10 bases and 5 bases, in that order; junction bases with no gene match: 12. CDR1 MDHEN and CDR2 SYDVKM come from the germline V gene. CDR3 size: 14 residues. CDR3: CAIAPGQESYGYTF. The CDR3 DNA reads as TGTGCCATCGCCCCGGGACAGGAGTCGTATGGCTACACCTTC.

The CDR3 bases are TGTGCCAGCAGCCGGACAGGGGATCCTCCGCAGTATTTT. It encodes CASSRTGDPPQYF. This rearrangement joins TRBV7-8 to TRBJ2-3; 9 positions agree with TRBD1. V lost 5 bases, J lost 10 bases, and 7 bases stayed unmatched. CDR1 and CDR2 from the germline V gene are SGHVS and FQNEAQ. The CDR3 runs to 13 residues.

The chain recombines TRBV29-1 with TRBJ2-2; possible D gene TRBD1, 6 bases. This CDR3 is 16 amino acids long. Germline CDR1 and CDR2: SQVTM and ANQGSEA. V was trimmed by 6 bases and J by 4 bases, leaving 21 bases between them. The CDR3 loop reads CSVAEEMPGATGELFF. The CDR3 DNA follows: TGCAGCGTAGCCGAGGAGATGCCAGGGGCCACCGGGGAGCTGTTTTTT.

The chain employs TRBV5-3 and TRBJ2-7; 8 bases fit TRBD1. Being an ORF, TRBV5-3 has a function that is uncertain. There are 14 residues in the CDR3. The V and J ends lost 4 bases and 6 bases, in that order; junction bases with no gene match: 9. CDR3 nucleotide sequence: TGTGCCAGAAGCATCCGGGACAGGCGGTTCGAGCAGTACTTC. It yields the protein CARSIRDRRFEQYF.

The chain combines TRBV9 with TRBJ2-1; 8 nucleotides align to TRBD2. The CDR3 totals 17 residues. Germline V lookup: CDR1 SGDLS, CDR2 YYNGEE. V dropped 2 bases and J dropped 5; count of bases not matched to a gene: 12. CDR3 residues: CASSVGGGYRGDNEQFF. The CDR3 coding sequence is TGTGCCAGCAGCGTGGGCGGGGGGTATCGAGGGGACAATGAGCAGTTCTTC.

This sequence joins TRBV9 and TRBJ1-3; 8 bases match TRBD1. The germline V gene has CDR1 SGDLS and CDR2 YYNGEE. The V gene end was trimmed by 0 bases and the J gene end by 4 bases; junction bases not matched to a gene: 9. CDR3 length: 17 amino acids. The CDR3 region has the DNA TGTGCCAGCAGCGTAGCTTCACGGGACAGGTCAGGAAACACCATATATTTT. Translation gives CASSVASRDRSGNTIYF.

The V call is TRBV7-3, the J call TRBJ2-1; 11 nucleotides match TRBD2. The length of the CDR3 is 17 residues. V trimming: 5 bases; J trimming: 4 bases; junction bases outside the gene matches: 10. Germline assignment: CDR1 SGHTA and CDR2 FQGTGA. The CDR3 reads CASSPKVAGGRYNEQFF. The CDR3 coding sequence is TGTGCCAGCAGCCCAAAGGTAGCGGGGGGGCGTTACAATGAGCAGTTCTTC.

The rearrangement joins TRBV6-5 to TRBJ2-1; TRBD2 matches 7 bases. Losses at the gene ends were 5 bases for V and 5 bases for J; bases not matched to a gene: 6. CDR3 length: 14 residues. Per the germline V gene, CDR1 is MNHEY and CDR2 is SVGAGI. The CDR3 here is CASSPGLLNNEQFF. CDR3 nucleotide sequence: TGTGCCAGCAGTCCGGGACTACTTAACAATGAGCAGTTCTTC.

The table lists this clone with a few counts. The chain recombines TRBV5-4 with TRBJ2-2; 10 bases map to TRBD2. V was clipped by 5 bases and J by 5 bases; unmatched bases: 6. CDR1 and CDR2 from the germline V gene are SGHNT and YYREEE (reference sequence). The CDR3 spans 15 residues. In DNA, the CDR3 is TGTGCCAGCAGGAAGGGACTAGCGTTGACCGGGGAGCTGTTTTTT. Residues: CASRKGLALTGELFF.

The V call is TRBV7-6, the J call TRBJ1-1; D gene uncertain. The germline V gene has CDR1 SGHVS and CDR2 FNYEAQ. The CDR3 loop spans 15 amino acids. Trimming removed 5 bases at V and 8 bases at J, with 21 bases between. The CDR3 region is CASSHPRTLPPEAFF. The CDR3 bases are TGTGCCAGCAGCCACCCCAGGACTCTACCCCCAGAAGCTTTCTTT. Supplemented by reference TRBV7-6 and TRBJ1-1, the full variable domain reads GAGVSQSPRYKVTKRGQDVALRCDPISGHVSLYWYRQALGQGPEFLTYFNYEAQQDKSGLPNDRFSAERPEGSISTLTIQRTEQRDSAMYRCASSHPRTLPPEAFFGQGTRLTVV.

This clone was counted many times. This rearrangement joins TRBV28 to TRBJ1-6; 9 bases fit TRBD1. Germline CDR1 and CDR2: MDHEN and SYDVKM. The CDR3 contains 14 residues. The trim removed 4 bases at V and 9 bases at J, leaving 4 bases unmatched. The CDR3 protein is CASSSRQGVSPLHF. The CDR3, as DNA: TGTGCCAGCAGTTCCCGACAGGGGGTTTCACCCCTCCACTTT.

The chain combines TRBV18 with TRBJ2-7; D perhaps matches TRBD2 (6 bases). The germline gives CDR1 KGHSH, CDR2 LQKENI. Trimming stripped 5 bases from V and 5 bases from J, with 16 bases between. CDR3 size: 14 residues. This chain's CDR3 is CASSETGGRDEQYF. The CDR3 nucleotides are TGTGCCAGCTCAGAGACCGGGGGTCGGGACGAGCAGTACTTC.

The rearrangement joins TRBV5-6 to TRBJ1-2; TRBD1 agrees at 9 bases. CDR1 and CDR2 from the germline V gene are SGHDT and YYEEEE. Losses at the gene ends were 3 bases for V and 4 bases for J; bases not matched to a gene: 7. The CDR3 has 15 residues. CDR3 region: CASSYRDRDGYGYTF. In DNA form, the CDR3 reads TGTGCCAGCAGCTACCGGGACAGGGATGGCTATGGCTACACCTTC.

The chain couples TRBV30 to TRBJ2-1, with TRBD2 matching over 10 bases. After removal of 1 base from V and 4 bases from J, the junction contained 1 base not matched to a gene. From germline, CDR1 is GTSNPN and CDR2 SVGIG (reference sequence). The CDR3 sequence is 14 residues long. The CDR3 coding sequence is TGTGCCTGGAGTGAACTAGCGGGGTACAATGAGCAGTTCTTC. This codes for CAWSELAGYNEQFF.

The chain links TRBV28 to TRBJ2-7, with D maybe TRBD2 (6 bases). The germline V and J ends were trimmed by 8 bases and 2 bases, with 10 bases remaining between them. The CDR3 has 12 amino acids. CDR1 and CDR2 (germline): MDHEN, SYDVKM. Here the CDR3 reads CASLGLAYEQYF. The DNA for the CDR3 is TGTGCCAGCTTGGGACTTGCCTACGAGCAGTACTTC.

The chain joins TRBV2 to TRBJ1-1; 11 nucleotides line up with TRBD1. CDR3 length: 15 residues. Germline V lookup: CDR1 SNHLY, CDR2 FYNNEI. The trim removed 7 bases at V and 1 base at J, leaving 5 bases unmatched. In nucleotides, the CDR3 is TGTGCCAGCAACGGGGACAGGGGGAAGAACACTGAAGCTTTCTTT. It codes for CASNGDRGKNTEAFF.

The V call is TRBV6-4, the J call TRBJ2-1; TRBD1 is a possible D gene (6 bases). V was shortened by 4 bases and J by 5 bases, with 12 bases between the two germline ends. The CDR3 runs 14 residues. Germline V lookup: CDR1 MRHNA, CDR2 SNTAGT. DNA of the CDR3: TGTGCCAGCAGTGCAGGGGTATCCGACAATGAGCAGTTCTTC. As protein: CASSAGVSDNEQFF.

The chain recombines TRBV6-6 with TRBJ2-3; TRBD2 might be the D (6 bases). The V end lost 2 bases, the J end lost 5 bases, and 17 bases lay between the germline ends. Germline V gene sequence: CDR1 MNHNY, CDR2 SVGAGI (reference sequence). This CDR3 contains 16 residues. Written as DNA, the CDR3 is TGTGCCAGCAGTTACCCGAGCGGCGGGGTCCAAGATACGCAGTATTTT. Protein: CASSYPSGGVQDTQYF.

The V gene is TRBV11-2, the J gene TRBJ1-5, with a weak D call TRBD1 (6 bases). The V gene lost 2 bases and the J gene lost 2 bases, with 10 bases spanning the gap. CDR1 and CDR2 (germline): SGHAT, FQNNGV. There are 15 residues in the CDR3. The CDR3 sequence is CASSLQPGGNQPQHF. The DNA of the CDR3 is TGTGCCAGCAGCTTACAACCAGGGGGCAATCAGCCCCAGCATTTT. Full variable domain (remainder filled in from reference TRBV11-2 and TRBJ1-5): EAGVAQSPRYKIIEKRQSVAFWCNPISGHATLYWYQQILGQGPKLLIQFQNNGVVDDSQLPKDRFSAERLKGVDSTLKIQPAKLEDSAVYLCASSLQPGGNQPQHFGDGTRLSIL.

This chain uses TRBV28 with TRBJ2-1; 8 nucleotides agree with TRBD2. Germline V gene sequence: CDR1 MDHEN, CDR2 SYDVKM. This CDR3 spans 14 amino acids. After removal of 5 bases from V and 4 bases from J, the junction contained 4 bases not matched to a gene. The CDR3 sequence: CASSRGGPYNEQFF. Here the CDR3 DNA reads TGTGCCAGCAGTCGCGGGGGGCCTTACAATGAGCAGTTCTTC.

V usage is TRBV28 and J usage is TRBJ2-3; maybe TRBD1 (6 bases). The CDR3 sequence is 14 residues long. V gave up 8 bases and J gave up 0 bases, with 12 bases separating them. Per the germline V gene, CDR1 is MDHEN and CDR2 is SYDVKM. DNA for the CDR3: TGTGCCAGCCTTTCAGGGGTAAGCACAGATACGCAGTATTTT. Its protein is CASLSGVSTDTQYF.

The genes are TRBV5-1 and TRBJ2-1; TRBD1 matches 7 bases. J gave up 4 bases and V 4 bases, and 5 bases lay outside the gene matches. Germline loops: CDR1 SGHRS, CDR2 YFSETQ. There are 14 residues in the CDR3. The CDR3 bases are TGCGCCAGCAGCCGGGGACAGAGTTACAATGAGCAGTTCTTC. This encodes CASSRGQSYNEQFF.

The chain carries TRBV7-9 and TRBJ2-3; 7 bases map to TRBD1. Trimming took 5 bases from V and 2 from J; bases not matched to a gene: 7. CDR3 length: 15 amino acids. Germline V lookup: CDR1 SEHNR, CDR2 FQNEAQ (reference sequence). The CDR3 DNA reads TGTGCCAGCAGCGTGGGACAGCTGATCACAGATACGCAGTATTTT. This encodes CASSVGQLITDTQYF.

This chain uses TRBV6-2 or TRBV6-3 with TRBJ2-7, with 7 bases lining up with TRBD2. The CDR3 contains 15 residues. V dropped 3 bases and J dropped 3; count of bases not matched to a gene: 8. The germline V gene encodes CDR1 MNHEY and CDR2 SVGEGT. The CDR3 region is CASSYTGGSFYEQYF. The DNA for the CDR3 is TGTGCCAGCAGTTATACGGGGGGTTCGTTCTACGAGCAGTACTTC.